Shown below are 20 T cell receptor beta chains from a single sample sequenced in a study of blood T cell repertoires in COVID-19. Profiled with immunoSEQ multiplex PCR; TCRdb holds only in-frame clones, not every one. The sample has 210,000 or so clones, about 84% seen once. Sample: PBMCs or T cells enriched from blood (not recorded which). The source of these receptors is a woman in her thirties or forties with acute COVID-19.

The CDR3 nucleotides are TGTGCCAGCAGGATGGGGGGGTTCTACGAGCAGTACTTC. It codes for CASRMGGFYEQYF. The chain carries TRBV6-5 and TRBJ2-7, with 7 nucleotides matching TRBD2. Per germline, CDR1 MNHEY and CDR2 SVGAGI. J gave up 3 bases and V 6 bases, and 5 bases lay outside the gene matches. The CDR3 length is 13 residues.

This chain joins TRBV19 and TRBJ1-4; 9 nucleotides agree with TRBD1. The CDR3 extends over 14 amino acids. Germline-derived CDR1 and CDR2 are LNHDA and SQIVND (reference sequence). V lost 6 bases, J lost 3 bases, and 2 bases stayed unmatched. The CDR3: CASRTGGSNEKLFF. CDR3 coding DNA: TGTGCCAGTAGAACAGGGGGCTCTAATGAAAAACTGTTTTTT.

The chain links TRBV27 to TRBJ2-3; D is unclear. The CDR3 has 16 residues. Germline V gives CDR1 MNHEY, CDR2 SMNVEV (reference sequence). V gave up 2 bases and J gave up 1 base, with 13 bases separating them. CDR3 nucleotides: TGTGCCAGCAGTTTACGAGTTGGGCTCGGCACAGATACGCAGTATTTT. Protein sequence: CASSLRVGLGTDTQYF.

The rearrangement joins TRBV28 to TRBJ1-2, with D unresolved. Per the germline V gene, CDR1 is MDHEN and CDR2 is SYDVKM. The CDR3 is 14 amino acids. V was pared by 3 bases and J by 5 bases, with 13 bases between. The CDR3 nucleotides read TGTGCCAGCAGTTTCGCAGGTCCTCGGTATGGCTACACCTTC. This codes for CASSFAGPRYGYTF.

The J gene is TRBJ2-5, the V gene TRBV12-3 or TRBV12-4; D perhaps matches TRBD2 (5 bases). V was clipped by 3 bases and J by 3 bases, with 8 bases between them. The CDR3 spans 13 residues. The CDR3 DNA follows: TGTGCCAGCAGTTTTTCCGGGAAAGAGACCCAGTACTTC. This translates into CASSFSGKETQYF.

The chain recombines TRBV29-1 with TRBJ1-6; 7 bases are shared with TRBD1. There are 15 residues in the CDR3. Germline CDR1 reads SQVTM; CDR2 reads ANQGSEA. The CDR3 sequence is CRGGGRGWNNSPLHF. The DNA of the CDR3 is TGCAGAGGGGGTGGCAGGGGGTGGAATAATTCACCCCTCCACTTT.

This CDR3 reads CASSQGLAKGYEQYF. Here the CDR3 DNA reads TGTGCCAGCAGCCAAGGACTAGCGAAGGGCTACGAGCAGTACTTC. V gene TRBV3-1 (or the pseudogene TRBV3-2) combines with J gene TRBJ2-7; 8 nucleotides line up with TRBD2. V lost 1 base, J lost 3 bases, and 5 bases stayed unmatched. The CDR3 spans 15 residues. Germline values: CDR1 LGHDT, CDR2 YNNKEL (reference sequence).

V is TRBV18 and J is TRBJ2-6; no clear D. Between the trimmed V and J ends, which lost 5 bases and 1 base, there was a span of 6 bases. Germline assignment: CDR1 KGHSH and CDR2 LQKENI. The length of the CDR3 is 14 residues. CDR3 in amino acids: CASSASSGANVLTF. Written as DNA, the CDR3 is TGTGCCAGCTCAGCGTCGTCTGGGGCCAACGTCCTGACTTTC.

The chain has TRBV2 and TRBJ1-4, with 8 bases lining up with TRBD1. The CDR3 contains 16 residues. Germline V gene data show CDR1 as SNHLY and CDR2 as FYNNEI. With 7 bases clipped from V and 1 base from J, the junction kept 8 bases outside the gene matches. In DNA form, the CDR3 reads TGTGCCAGCATTAGAAAAGACAGGGGAACTAATGAAAAACTGTTTTTT. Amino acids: CASIRKDRGTNEKLFF.

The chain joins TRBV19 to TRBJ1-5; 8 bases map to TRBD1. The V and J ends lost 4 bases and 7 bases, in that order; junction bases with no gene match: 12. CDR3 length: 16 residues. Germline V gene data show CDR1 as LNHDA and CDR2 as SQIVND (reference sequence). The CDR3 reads CASSNLRTGRAQPQHF. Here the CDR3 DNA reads TGTGCCAGTAGTAACCTAAGGACAGGGCGGGCACAGCCCCAGCATTTT. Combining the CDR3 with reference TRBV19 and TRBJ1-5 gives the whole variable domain DGGITQSPKYLFRKEGQNVTLSCEQNLNHDAMYWYRQDPGQGLRLIYYSQIVNDFQKGDIAEGYSVSREKKESFPLTVTSAQKNPTAFYLCASSNLRTGRAQPQHFGDGTRLSIL.

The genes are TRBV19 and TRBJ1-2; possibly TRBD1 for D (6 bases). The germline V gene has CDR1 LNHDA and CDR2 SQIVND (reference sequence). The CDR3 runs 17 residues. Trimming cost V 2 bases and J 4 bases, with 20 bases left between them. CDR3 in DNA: TGTGCCAGTAGTATAAGGTTTGGGGGCTATGGAGGCTATGGCTACACCTTC. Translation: CASSIRFGGYGGYGYTF.

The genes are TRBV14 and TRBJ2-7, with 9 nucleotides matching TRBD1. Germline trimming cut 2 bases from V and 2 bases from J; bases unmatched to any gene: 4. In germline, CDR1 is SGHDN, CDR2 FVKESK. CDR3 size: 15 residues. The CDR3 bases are TGTGCCAGCAGCCAACAGACAGGGGGTCCCTACGAGCAGTACTTC. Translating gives CASSQQTGGPYEQYF.

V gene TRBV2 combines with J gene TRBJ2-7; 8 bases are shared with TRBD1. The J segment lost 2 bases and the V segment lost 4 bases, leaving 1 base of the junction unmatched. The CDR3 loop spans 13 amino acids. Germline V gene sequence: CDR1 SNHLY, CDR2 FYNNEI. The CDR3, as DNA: TGTGCCAGCAGTGTGACAGGGGCCTACGAGCAGTACTTC. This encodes CASSVTGAYEQYF.

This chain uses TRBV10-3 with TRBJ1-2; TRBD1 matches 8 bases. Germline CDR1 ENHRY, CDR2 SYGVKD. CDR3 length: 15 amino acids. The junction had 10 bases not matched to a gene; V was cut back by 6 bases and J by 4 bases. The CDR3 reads CAIREDRESIYGYTF. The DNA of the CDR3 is TGTGCCATCAGGGAGGACAGGGAGTCCATCTATGGCTACACCTTC.

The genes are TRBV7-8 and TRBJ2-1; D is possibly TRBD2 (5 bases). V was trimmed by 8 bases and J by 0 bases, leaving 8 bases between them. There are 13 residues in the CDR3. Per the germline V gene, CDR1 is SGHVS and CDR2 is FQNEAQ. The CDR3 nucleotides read TGTGCCAGCTTAGCGAGCTCCTACAATGAGCAGTTCTTC. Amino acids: CASLASSYNEQFF.

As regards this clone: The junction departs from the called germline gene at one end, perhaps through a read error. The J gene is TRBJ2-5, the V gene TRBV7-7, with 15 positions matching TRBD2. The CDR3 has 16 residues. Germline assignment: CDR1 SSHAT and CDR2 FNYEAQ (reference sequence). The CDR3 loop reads CASSLGGLAGGETQYF. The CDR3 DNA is TGTGCTAGCAGCTTAGGGGGACTAGCGGGAGGAGAGACCCAGTACTTC.

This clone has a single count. The CDR3 nucleotides read TGTGCCAGCAGCGGACAGACAGGGGTTGGGGAGACCCAGTACTTC. Protein sequence: CASSGQTGVGETQYF. This chain connects TRBV7-2 to TRBJ2-5; 8 bases are shared with TRBD1. In germline, CDR1 is SGHTA, CDR2 FQGNSA. V shed 5 bases, J shed 5 bases, and the junction held 10 bases outside the gene matches. The CDR3 is 15 amino acids.

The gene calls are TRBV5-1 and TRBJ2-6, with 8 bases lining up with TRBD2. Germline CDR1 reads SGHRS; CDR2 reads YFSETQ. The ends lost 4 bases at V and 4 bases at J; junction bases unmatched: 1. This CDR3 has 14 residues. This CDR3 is CASSGTRGANVLTF. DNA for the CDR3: TGCGCCAGCAGCGGGACTAGAGGGGCCAACGTCCTGACTTTC.

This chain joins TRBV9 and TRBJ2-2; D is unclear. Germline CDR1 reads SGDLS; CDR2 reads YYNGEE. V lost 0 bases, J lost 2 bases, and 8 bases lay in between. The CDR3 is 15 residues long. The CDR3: CASSVEMRNTGELFF. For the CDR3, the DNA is TGTGCCAGCAGCGTAGAAATGCGTAACACCGGGGAGCTGTTTTTT.

This CDR3 is CASQDRGRTNYGYTF. The CDR3 coding sequence is TGTGCCAGCCAGGACAGGGGGAGGACGAACTATGGCTACACCTTC. The chain links TRBV19 to TRBJ1-2; 10 nucleotides align to TRBD1. The V segment lost 9 bases and the J segment 2 bases; nucleotides outside the gene matches: 9. Germline loops: CDR1 LNHDA, CDR2 SQIVND (reference sequence). The CDR3 is 15 residues long.